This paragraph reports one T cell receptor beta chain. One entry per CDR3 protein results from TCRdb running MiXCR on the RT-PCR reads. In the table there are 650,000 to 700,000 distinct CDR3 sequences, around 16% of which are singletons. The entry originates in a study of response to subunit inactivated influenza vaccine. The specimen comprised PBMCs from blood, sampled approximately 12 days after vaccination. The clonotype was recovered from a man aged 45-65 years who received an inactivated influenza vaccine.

The DNA of the CDR3 is TGTGCCAGCAGTTACTCGATTCGAGACAGGGAACTAGCGGGGCCCTACGAGCAGTACTTC. This codes for CASSYSIRDRELAGPYEQYF. The chain is built from TRBV6-2 or TRBV6-3 and TRBJ2-7; 10 bases agree with TRBD2. Germline-derived CDR1 and CDR2 are MNHEY and SVGEGT. The V and J ends lost 0 bases and 2 bases, in that order; junction bases with no gene match: 16. The CDR3 runs to 20 residues.